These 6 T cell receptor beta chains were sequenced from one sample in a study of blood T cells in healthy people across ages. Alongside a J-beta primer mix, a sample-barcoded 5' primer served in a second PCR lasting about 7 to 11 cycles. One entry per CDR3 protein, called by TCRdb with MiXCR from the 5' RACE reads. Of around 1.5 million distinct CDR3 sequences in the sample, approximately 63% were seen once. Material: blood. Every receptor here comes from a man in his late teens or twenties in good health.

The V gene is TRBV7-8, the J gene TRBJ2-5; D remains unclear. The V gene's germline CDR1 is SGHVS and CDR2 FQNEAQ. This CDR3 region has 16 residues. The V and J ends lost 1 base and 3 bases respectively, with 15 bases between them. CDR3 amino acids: CASSLVARLSKETQYF. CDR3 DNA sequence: TGTGCCAGCAGCTTAGTTGCCAGACTCTCTAAAGAGACCCAGTACTTC.

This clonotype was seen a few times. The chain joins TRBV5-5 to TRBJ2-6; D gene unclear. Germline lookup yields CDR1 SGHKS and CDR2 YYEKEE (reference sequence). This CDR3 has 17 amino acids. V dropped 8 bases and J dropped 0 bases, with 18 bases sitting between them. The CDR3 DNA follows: TGTGCCAGTCGACGAGGACCAAAGGCCTCTGGGGCCAACGTCCTGACTTTC. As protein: CASRRGPKASGANVLTF.

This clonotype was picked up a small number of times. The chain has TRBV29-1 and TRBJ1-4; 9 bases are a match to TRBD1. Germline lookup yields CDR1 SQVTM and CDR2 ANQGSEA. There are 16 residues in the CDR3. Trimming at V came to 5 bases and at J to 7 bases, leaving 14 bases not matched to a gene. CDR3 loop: CSVILSSGTGSEKLFF. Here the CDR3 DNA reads TGCAGCGTTATTCTCTCTTCCGGGACAGGGTCTGAAAAACTGTTTTTT.

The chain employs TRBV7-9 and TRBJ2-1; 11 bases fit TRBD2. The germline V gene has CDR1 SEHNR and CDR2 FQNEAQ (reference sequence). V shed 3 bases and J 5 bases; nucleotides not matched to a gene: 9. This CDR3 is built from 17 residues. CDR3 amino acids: CASSFPTSGTPNNEQFF. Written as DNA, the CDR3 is TGTGCCAGCAGCTTTCCGACTAGCGGGACCCCTAACAATGAGCAGTTCTTC.

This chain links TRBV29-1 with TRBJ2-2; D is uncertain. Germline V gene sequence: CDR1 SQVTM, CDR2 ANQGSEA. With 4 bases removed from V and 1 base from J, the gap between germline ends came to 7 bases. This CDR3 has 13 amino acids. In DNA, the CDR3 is TGCAGCGTTGGATCTGGGAACACCGGGGAGCTGTTTTTT. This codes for CSVGSGNTGELFF.

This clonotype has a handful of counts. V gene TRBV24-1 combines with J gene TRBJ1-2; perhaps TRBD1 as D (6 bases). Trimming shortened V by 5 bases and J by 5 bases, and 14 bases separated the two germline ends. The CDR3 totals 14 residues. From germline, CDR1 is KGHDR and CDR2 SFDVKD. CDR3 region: CATSAGRGSYGYTF. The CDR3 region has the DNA TGTGCCACCAGTGCGGGCAGGGGATCATATGGCTACACCTTC.